These T cell receptor beta chains were read from a single sample in a study of T cell responses to AZD1222 COVID-19 vaccine. Method: immunoSEQ multiplex PCR; TCRdb's copy keeps in-frame clones and lacks some. There are around 94,000 clones in the sample; 70% to 90% occur only once, and 13% lies in the top ten. Specimen: peripheral blood, collected on day 0 of AZD1222 vaccination. Receptor source: an adult in good health. Both conserved end residues are trimmed from each CDR3. D genes are given only for firm matches. Clone size is stated in some rows and not others, as once, few, many or a class when expanded.

- | - | TRBV19 | ASLAGVNTEAF
- | - | TRBV25-1 | ASSLRQSTDTQY
- | - | TRBV6-1 | ASSDLNTEAF
- | - | TRBV7-7 | ASSLAAGLTAGDTQY
- | - | TRBV19 | ASSMNRGRGRNEQF
TRBD1 | - | TRBV7-2 | ASSFGTGVNQPQH
- | - | TRBV4-2 | ASSPSSRYQETQY
TRBD1 | - | TRBV19 | ASSGRMGQAVYEQY
- | many | TRBV19 | ASGQRGRNYGYT
- | - | TRBV5-8 | ASSLDGASNQPQH
TRBD1 | - | TRBV6-5 | ASSYNGQVHNEQF
- | - | TRBV3-1/TRBV3-2 | ASSQPGRGLDIQY
TRBD1 | once | TRBV30 | AWSVGPGGWNEQY
- | - | TRBV6-2/TRBV6-3 | ASSSSKWAF
- | - | TRBV7-3 | ASAGTGNTEAF
TRBD2 | - | TRBV19 | ASSPGGARGETQY
TRBD1 | - | TRBV6-2/TRBV6-3 | ASSYPGQAYEQY
TRBD2 | - | TRBV7-2 | ASSLEERGGDEQY
- | - | TRBV14 | ASSQIGSPLH
TRBD1 | - | TRBV19 | ASSGTGSGNTIY
TRBD1 | - | TRBV5-1 | ASSFFRGQNTEAF
- | - | TRBV19 | ASRAGGGTETQY
- | - | TRBV19 | ASSAGGKGQPQH
- | - | TRBV5-1 | ASSFSGGLDTEAF
- | - | TRBV5-1 | ASSVGRLYGYT
TRBD2 | - | TRBV5-1 | ASSHSGGRYEQY
- | few | TRBV21-1 | ASSGRQGAGNTIY
- | - | TRBV5-6 | ASSSGTNNSPLH
- | - | TRBV5-1 | ASSLDTGGGNSPLH
TRBD1 | - | TRBV29-1 | SATGTGVGEQF
- | few | TRBV2 | ASRRVDRNQPQH
TRBD2 | once | TRBV19 | ASSPGGGPSREQY
- | - | TRBV18 | ASSRNGGTNEKLF
TRBD2 | - | TRBV3-1/TRBV3-2 | ASSQAGSGGALDTQY
- | once | TRBV9 | ASSGQLNSPLH
- | few | TRBV10-1 | ASSVGRGETQY
TRBD1 | - | TRBV6-5 | ASRKQGADTQY
- | - | TRBV19 | ASSITRDTEAF
TRBD1 | - | TRBV12-3/TRBV12-4 | ASNSDRGKLF
- | few | TRBV7-2 | ASSTGSGNGYT
TRBD1 | - | TRBV19 | ASNDRGTFTDTQY
TRBD2 | - | TRBV24-1 | ATSDSSGGTTNTGELF
- | - | TRBV7-2 | ANPPGQNTGELF
- | - | TRBV7-2 | ASSYMVSYEQY